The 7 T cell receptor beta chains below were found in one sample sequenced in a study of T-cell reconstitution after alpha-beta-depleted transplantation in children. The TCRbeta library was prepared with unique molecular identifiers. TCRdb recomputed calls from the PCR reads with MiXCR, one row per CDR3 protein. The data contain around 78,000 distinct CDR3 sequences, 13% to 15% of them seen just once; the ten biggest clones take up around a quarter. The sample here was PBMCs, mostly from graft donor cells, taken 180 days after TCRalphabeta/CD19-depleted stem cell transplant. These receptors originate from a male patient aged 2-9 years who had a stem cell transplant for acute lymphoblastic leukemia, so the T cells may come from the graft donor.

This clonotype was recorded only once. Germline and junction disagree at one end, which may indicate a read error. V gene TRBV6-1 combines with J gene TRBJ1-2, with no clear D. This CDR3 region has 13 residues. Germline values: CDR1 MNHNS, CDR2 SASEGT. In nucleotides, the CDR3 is TGTGCCACCAGTACAACTCGGTCGTATGGCTACACCTTC. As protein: CATSTTRSYGYTF.

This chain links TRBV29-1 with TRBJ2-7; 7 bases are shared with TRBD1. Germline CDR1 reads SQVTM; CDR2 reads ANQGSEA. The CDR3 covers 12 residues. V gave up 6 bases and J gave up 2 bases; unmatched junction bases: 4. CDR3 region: CSVVGQTYEQYF. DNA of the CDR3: TGCAGCGTCGTGGGACAGACCTACGAGCAGTACTTC.

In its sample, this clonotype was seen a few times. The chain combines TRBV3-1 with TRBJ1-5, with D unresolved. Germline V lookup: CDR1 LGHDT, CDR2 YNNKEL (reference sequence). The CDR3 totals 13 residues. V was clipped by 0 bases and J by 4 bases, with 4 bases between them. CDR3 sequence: CASSQDPNQPQHF. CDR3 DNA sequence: TGTGCCAGCAGCCAAGACCCAAATCAGCCCCAGCATTTT.

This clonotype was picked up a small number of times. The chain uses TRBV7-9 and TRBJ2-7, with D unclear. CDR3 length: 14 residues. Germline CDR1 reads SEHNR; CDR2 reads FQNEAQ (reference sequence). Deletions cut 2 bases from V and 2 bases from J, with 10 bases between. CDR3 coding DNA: TGTGCCAGCAGCTTACCCGAAATCACCTACGAGCAGTACTTC. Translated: CASSLPEITYEQYF. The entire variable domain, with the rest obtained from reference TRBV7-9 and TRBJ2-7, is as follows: DTGVSQNPRHKITKRGQNVTFRCDPISEHNRLYWYRQTLGQGPEFLTYFQNEAQLEKSRLLSDRFSAERPKGSFSTLEIQRTEQGDSAMYLCASSLPEITYEQYFGPGTRLTVT.

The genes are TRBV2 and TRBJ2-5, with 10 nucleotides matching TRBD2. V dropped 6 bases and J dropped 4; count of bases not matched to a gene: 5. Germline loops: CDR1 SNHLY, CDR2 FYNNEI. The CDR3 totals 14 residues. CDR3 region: CASRLLAGTETQYF. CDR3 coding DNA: TGTGCCAGCAGATTACTAGCGGGAACAGAGACCCAGTACTTC.

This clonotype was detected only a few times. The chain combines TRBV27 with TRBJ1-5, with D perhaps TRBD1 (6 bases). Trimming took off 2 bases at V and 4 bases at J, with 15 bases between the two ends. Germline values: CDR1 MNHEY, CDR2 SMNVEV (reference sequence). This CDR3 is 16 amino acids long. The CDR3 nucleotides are TGTGCCAGCAGTTTAGGCACGTGGGGGCCTAATCAGCCCCAGCATTTT. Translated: CASSLGTWGPNQPQHF.

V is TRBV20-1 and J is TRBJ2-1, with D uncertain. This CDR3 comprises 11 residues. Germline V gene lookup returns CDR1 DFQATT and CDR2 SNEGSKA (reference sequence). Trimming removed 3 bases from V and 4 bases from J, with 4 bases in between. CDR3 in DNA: TGCAGTGCTAGGACGTACAATGAGCAGTTCTTC. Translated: CSARTYNEQFF.